The 19 T cell receptor beta chains listed next were all sequenced from one sample in a study of blood T cell repertoires in COVID-19. Libraries were prepared by immunoSEQ multiplex PCR; TCRdb keeps only in-frame clonotypes and omits some of them. The sample has some 280,000 clones; around 85% are singletons. The sample comprised peripheral blood. The receptors stem from a woman between 45 and 60 years old with active or convalescent COVID-19.

V gene TRBV24-1 combines with J gene TRBJ1-1; unclear D gene. This CDR3 is 11 amino acids long. The germline V gene encodes CDR1 KGHDR and CDR2 SFDVKD. Trimming pared 4 bases from V and 11 bases from J, leaving 10 bases between. CDR3 loop: CATSDGLKAFF. Written as DNA, the CDR3 is TGTGCCACCAGTGACGGACTGAAGGCTTTCTTT.

This rearrangement joins TRBV6-5 to TRBJ1-2; possible D gene TRBD1, 6 bases. Trimming pared 5 bases from V and 1 base from J, leaving 11 bases between. The CDR3 runs 14 residues. The germline gives CDR1 MNHEY, CDR2 SVGAGI. The CDR3 region has the DNA TGTGCCAGCAGTCTCAGGGGATTTAACTATGGCTACACCTTC. Its translation is CASSLRGFNYGYTF.

The chain recombines TRBV7-2 with TRBJ2-3, with D maybe TRBD1 (6 bases). CDR1 and CDR2 from the germline V gene are SGHTA and FQGNSA. This CDR3 is 15 amino acids long. The V end lost 3 bases, the J end lost 1 base, and 11 bases lay between the germline ends. The CDR3 sequence: CASSFQGYGTDTQYF. The CDR3 DNA reads as TGTGCCAGCAGCTTCCAGGGGTACGGCACAGATACGCAGTATTTT.

Only a few counts were recorded for this clone. This same CDR3 is encoded by further DNA sequences in the sample. The V gene is TRBV28, the J gene TRBJ1-6, with D possibly matching TRBD1 (5 bases). V lost 1 base, J lost 5 bases, and 6 bases lay in between. The CDR3 has 14 amino acids. Germline assignment: CDR1 MDHEN and CDR2 SYDVKM. The CDR3 sequence is CASSLLQDNSPLHF. In DNA form, the CDR3 reads TGTGCCAGCAGTTTATTACAGGATAATTCACCCCTCCACTTT.

The chain recombines TRBV14 with TRBJ2-1, with TRBD2 identical over 7 bases. In germline, CDR1 is SGHDN, CDR2 FVKESK. This CDR3 region has 15 residues. V was pared by 1 base and J by 9 bases, with 9 bases of the junction left unmatched. CDR3 sequence (DNA): TGTGCCAGCAGCCAAGTGGGCGGGAGTCTGGCTGAGCAGTTCTTC. Translated, it gives CASSQVGGSLAEQFF. Full variable domain (remainder filled in from reference TRBV14 and TRBJ2-1): EAGVTQFPSHSVIEKGQTVTLRCDPISGHDNLYWYRRVMGKEIKFLLHFVKESKQDESGMPNNRFLAERTGGTYSTLKVQPAELEDSGVYFCASSQVGGSLAEQFFGPGTRLTVL.

The chain has TRBV6-5 and TRBJ1-2; TRBD1 might be the D (5 bases). CDR1 is MNHEY, CDR2 SVGAGI, per germline. This CDR3 contains 13 residues. V was trimmed by 0 bases and J by 8 bases, leaving 10 bases between them. DNA for the CDR3: TGTGCCAGCAGTTACTCTCTACAGGCAGGCTACACCTTC. This codes for CASSYSLQAGYTF.

This clone was seen just once. The chain links TRBV10-3 to TRBJ2-1; 8 bases line up with TRBD1. Germline V CDR1 and CDR2: ENHRY, SYGVKD. The CDR3 totals 14 residues. Trimming took 6 bases from V and 4 from J; bases not matched to a gene: 5. The DNA for the CDR3 is TGTGCCATCAGCCGACAGGGGCCATACAATGAGCAGTTCTTC. This sequence encodes CAISRQGPYNEQFF.

This rearrangement joins TRBV12-3 or TRBV12-4 to TRBJ2-7; D call uncertain. V dropped 5 bases and J dropped 11 bases, with 13 bases sitting between them. The CDR3 is 11 amino acids. CDR3 bases: TGTGCCAGCAGTGTGGGCCTGGAAAAGTACTTC. Its protein product is CASSVGLEKYF.

This clone was counted many times. V and J are TRBV28 and TRBJ2-2; D gene unclear. With 8 bases removed from V and 3 bases from J, the gap between germline ends came to 7 bases. Germline CDR1 reads MDHEN; CDR2 reads SYDVKM. This CDR3 is 12 amino acids long. CDR3 in amino acids: CASQRYTGELFF. CDR3 nucleotides: TGTGCCAGCCAGAGGTACACCGGGGAGCTGTTTTTT.

This clone has only a few counts. This rearrangement joins TRBV5-6 to TRBJ2-3; tentative D call: TRBD1 (5 bases). This CDR3 region has 15 residues. V gave up 0 bases and J gave up 6 bases, with 14 bases separating them. Germline V gene data show CDR1 as SGHDT and CDR2 as YYEEEE. The chain's CDR3 is CASSLVDTQRDTQYF. CDR3 bases: TGTGCCAGCAGCTTGGTGGACACCCAGAGGGATACGCAGTATTTT.

The chain carries TRBV7-6 and TRBJ2-5, with TRBD2 identical over 8 bases. The CDR3 runs to 17 residues. J lost 4 bases, V lost 5 bases, and 15 bases had no gene match. CDR1 is SGHVS, CDR2 FNYEAQ, per germline. CDR3: CASSPYVPGGSGETQYF. For the CDR3, the DNA is TGTGCCAGCAGCCCTTATGTCCCGGGAGGGTCGGGAGAGACCCAGTACTTC.

J is TRBJ2-1 and V is TRBV7-9; 8 positions agree with TRBD2. The V and J ends lost 3 bases and 14 bases, in that order; junction bases with no gene match: 6. Looked up from germline, CDR1 is SEHNR and CDR2 is FQNEAQ (reference sequence). The CDR3 sequence is 12 residues long. The CDR3 is CASSFPAGAKFF. In DNA, the CDR3 is TGTGCCAGCAGCTTTCCAGCGGGAGCCAAGTTCTTC.

The chain links TRBV5-1 to TRBJ1-5; D unclear. The germline V and J ends were trimmed by 0 bases and 7 bases, with 11 bases remaining between them. The CDR3 spans 14 residues. In germline, CDR1 is SGHRS, CDR2 YFSETQ. Written as DNA, the CDR3 is TGCGCCAGCAGCTTGGAACCGAGCGAGCAGCCCCAGCATTTT. This gives the protein CASSLEPSEQPQHF.

This clone has only one observation. The chain recombines TRBV24-1 with TRBJ2-2; TRBD2 matches 8 bases. With 9 bases clipped from V and 5 bases from J, the junction kept 10 bases outside the gene matches. CDR3 length: 15 residues. Germline loops: CDR1 KGHDR, CDR2 SFDVKD. The CDR3 nucleotides are TGTGCCACCGAAAGCGGGAGAGGAGGTACCGGGGAGCTGTTTTTT. This gives the protein CATESGRGGTGELFF.

On this clone itself: Other DNA variants within this sample encode the same CDR3. This sequence joins TRBV2 and TRBJ1-2; D is ambiguous. The V gene lost 3 bases and the J gene lost 5 bases, with 7 bases spanning the gap. The CDR3 length is 12 residues. CDR1 is SNHLY, CDR2 FYNNEI, per germline. CDR3 amino acids: CASSEGRYGYTF. The CDR3, as DNA: TGTGCCAGCAGTGAGGGCCGGTATGGCTACACCTTC.

The chain combines TRBV7-9 with TRBJ1-2; D not resolved. Deletions cut 5 bases from V and 2 bases from J, with 6 bases between. The germline V gene has CDR1 SEHNR and CDR2 FQNEAQ (reference sequence). The CDR3 is 12 amino acids. CDR3 in amino acids: CASSTPNYGYTF. The CDR3 DNA sequence: TGTGCCAGCAGCACTCCCAACTATGGCTACACCTTC.

V gene TRBV27 combines with J gene TRBJ2-7; 7 nucleotides align to TRBD2. Germline CDR1 is MNHEY and CDR2 is SMNVEV (reference sequence). V was pared by 2 bases and J by 3 bases, with 7 bases of the junction left unmatched. CDR3 length equals 15 residues. The DNA of the CDR3 is TGTGCCAGCAGTTTAGGTGGACTAGGTATCTACGAGCAGTACTTC. It specifies CASSLGGLGIYEQYF.

This chain joins TRBV2 and TRBJ1-1, with a possible D match to TRBD1 (5 bases). Trimming removed 1 base from V and 6 bases from J, with 15 bases in between. The CDR3 is 15 amino acids. Germline lookup yields CDR1 SNHLY and CDR2 FYNNEI. The CDR3 region has the DNA TGTGCCAGCAGTGAAGATGCAGGGCGTTTGTCTGAAGCTTTCTTT. Translating it yields CASSEDAGRLSEAFF.

This clone was observed a few times. The chain uses TRBV6-5 and TRBJ1-1; 7 bases map to TRBD1. With 5 bases clipped from V and 5 bases from J, the junction kept 5 bases outside the gene matches. This CDR3 has 13 amino acids. Germline V CDR1 and CDR2: MNHEY, SVGAGI. The CDR3 here is CASSPGGFTEAFF. The CDR3 coding sequence is TGTGCCAGCAGTCCAGGGGGGTTTACTGAAGCTTTCTTT.